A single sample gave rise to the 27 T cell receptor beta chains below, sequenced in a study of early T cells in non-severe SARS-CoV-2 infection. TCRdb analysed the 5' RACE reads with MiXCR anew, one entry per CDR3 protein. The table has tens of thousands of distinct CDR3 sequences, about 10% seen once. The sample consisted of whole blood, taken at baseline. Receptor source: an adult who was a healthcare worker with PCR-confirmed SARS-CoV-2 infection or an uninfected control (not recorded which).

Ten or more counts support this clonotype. The CDR3 DNA sequence: TGTGCCAGCACCCTGCGGGGGGACGACACAGATACGCAGTATTTT. This codes for CASTLRGDDTDTQYF. The rearrangement uses TRBV12-3 or TRBV12-4 and TRBJ2-3, with 8 nucleotides matching TRBD2. The CDR3 spans 15 residues. V dropped 7 bases and J dropped 2; count of bases not matched to a gene: 8.

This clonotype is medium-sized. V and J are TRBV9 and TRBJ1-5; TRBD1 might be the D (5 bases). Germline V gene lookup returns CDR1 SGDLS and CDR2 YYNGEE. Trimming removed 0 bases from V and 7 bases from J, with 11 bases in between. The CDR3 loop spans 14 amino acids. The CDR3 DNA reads TGTGCCAGCAGCGTAGACGGGGGAGGCCAGCCCCAGCATTTT. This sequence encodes CASSVDGGGQPQHF.

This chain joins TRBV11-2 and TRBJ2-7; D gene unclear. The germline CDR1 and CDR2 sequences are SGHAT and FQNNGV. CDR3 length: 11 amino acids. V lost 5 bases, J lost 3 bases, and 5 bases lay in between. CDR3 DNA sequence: TGTGCCAGCAGCCCGTACTACGAGCAGTACTTC. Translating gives CASSPYYEQYF.

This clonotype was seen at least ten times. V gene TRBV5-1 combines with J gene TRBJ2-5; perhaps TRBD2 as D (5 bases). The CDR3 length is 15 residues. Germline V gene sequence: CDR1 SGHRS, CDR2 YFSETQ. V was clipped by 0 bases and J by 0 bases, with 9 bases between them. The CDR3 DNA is TGCGCCAGCAGCTTGGCCGGAGGCTACCAAGAGACCCAGTACTTC. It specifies CASSLAGGYQETQYF.

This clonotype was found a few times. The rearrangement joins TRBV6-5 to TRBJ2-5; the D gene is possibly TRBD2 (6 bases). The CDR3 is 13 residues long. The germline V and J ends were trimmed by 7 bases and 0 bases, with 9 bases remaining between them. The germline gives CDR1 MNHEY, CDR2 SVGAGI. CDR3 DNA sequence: TGTGCCAGCACCCGGGGGTACCAAGAGACCCAGTACTTC. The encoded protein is CASTRGYQETQYF.

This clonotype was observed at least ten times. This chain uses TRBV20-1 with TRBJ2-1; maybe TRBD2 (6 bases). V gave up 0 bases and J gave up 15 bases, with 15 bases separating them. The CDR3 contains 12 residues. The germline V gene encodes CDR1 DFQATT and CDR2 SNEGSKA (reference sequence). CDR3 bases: TGCAGTGCTAGAGAGTCGGTGGGAGGTTCGTTCTTC. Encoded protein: CSARESVGGSFF.

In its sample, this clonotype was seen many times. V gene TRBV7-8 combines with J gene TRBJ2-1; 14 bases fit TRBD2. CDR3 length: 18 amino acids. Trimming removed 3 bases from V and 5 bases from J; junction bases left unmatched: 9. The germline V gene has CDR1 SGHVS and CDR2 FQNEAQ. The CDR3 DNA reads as TGTGCCAGCAGCTTTCAATTGACTAGCGGGGGGGCGGACAATGAGCAGTTCTTC. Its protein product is CASSFQLTSGGADNEQFF.

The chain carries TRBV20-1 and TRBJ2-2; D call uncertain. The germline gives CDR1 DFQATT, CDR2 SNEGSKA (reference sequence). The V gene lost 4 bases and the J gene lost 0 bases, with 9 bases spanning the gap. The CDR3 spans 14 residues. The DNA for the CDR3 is TGCAGTGCTAAAAACAGAGCGAACACCGGGGAGCTGTTTTTT. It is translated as CSAKNRANTGELFF.

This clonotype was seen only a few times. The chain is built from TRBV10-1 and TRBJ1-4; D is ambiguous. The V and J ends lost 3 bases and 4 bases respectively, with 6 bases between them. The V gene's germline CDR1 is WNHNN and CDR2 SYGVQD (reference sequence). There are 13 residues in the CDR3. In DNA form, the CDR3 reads TGCGCCAGCAGTGATCGACTTAATGAAAAACTGTTTTTT. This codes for CASSDRLNEKLFF.

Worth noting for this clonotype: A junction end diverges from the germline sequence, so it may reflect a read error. The CDR3 loop reads CSVEEGNYGYTF. In DNA, the CDR3 is TGCAGCGTGGAAGAGGGTAACTATGGCTACACCTTC. The chain couples TRBV29-1 to TRBJ1-2; no firm D call. CDR3 size: 12 residues. In germline, CDR1 is SQVTM, CDR2 ANQGSEA.

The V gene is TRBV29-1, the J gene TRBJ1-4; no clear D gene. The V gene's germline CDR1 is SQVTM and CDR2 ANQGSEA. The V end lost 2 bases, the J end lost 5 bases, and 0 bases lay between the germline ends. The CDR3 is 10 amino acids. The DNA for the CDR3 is TGCAGCGTTGAAAATGAAAAACTGTTTTTT. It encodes CSVENEKLFF.

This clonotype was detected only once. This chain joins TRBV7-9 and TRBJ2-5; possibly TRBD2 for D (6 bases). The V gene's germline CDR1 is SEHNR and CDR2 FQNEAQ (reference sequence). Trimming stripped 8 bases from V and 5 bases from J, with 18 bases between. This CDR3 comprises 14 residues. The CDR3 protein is CASGPPGSWETQYF. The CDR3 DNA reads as TGTGCCAGCGGCCCCCCCGGGAGTTGGGAGACCCAGTACTTC.

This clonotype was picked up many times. CDR3 nucleotide sequence: TGTGCCACCCCGGGGATTTCCTACGAGCAGTACTTC. Its protein product is CATPGISYEQYF. The V call is TRBV12-3 or TRBV12-4, the J call TRBJ2-7; the D gene is possibly TRBD2 (5 bases). The CDR3 runs to 12 residues. The germline V and J ends were trimmed by 10 bases and 1 base, with 11 bases remaining between them.

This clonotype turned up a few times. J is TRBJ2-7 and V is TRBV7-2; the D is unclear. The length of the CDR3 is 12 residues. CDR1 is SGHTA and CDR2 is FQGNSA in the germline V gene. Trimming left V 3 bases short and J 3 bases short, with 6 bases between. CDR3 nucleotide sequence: TGTGCCAGCAGCTTCTTAGGCTACGAGCAGTACTTC. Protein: CASSFLGYEQYF.

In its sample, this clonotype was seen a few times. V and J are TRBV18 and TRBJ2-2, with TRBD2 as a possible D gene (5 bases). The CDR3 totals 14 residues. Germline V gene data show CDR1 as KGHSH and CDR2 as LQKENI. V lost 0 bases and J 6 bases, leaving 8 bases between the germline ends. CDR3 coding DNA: TGTGCCAGCTCACCACCTACTAGTCCCGGGGAGCTGTTTTTT. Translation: CASSPPTSPGELFF.

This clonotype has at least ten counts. CDR3 residues: CASRAAAGQAFF. The CDR3 coding sequence is TGTGCCAGCAGGGCCGCCGCGGGACAAGCTTTCTTT. The rearrangement uses TRBV12-3 or TRBV12-4 and TRBJ1-1; possible D gene TRBD1, 5 bases. V was cut by 6 bases and J by 9 bases, with 14 bases left in between. This CDR3 is 12 amino acids long.

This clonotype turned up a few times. CDR3 residues: CASSLPRAGQETQYF. CDR3 sequence (DNA): TGTGCCAGCAGCTTACCCCGGGCGGGGCAAGAGACCCAGTACTTC. J is TRBJ2-5 and V is TRBV7-9, with D perhaps TRBD2 (6 bases). CDR3 length: 15 amino acids. The germline CDR1 and CDR2 sequences are SEHNR and FQNEAQ (reference sequence). The germline V and J ends were trimmed by 2 bases and 2 bases, with 12 bases remaining between them.

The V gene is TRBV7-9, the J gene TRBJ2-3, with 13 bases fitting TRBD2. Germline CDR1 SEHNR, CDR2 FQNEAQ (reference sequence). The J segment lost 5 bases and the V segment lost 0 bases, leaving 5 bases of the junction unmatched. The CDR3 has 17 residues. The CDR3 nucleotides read TGTGCCAGCAGCTTAGCCCCACTAGCGGGGGGGCAAGATACGCAGTATTTT. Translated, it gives CASSLAPLAGGQDTQYF.

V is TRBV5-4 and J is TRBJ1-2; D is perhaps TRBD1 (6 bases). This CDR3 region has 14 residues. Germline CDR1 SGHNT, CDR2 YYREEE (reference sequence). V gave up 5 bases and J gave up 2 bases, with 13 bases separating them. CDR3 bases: TGTGCCAGCAGATTTGACAGGCTGAACTATGGCTACACCTTC. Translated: CASRFDRLNYGYTF. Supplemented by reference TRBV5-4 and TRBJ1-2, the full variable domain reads ETGVTQSPTHLIKTRGQQVTLRCSSQSGHNTVSWYQQALGQGPQFIFQYYREEENGRGNFPPRFSGLQFPNYSSELNVNALELDDSALYLCASRFDRLNYGYTFGSGTRLTVV.

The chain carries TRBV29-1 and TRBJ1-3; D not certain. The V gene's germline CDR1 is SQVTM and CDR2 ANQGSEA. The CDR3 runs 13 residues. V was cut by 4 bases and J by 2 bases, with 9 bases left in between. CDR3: CSVAETAGNTIYF. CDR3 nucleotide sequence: TGCAGCGTTGCAGAAACCGCTGGAAACACCATATATTTT. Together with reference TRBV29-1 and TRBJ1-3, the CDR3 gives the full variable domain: SAVISQKPSRDICQRGTSLTIQCQVDSQVTMMFWYRQQPGQSLTLIATANQGSEATYESGFVIDKFPISRPNLTFSTLTVSNMSPEDSSIYLCSVAETAGNTIYFGEGSWLTVV.

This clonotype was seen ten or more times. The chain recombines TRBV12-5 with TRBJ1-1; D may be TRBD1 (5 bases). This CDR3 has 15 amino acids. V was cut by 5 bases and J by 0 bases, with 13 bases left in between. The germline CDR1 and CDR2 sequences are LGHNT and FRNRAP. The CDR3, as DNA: TGTGCTAGTGGTCCCCCCCGGGGGTTGAACACTGAAGCTTTCTTT. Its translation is CASGPPRGLNTEAFF.

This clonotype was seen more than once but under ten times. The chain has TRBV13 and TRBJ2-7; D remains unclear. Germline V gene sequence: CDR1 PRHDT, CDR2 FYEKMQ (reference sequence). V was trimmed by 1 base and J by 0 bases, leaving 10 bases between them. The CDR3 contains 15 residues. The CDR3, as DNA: TGTGCCAGCAGCTTAGTCGCGAGGAGCTCCTACGAGCAGTACTTC. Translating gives CASSLVARSSYEQYF. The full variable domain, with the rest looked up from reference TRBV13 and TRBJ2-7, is AAGVIQSPRHLIKEKRETATLKCYPIPRHDTVYWYQQGPGQDPQFLISFYEKMQSDKGSIPDRFSAQQFSDYHSELNMSSLELGDSALYFCASSLVARSSYEQYFGPGTRLTVT.

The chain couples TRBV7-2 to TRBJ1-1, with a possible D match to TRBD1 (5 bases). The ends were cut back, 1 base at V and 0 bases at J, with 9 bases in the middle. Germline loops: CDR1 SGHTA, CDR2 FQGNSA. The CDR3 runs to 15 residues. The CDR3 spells CASSLVGGVNTEAFF. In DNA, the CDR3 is TGTGCCAGCAGCTTAGTCGGGGGAGTGAACACTGAAGCTTTCTTT. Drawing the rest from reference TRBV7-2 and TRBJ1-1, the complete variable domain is GAGVSQSPSNKVTEKGKDVELRCDPISGHTALYWYRQSLGQGLEFLIYFQGNSAPDKSGLPSDRFSAERTGGSVSTLTIQRTQQEDSAVYLCASSLVGGVNTEAFFGQGTRLTVV.

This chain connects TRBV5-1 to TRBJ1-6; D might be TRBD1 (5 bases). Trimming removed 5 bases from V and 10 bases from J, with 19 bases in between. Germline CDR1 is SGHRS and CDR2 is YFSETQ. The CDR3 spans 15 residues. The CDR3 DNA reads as TGCGCCAGCAGTGCCGCCCAGGGAGGTGTATCACCCCTCCACTTT. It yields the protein CASSAAQGGVSPLHF.

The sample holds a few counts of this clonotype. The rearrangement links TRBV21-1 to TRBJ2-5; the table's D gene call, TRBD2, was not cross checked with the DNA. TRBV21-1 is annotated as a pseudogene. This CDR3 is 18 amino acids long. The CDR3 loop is CASSKGGLAGAARETQYF. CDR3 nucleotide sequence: TGTGCCAGCAGCAAAGGCGGGCTAGCGGGGGCCGCGAGGGAGACCCAGTACTTC.

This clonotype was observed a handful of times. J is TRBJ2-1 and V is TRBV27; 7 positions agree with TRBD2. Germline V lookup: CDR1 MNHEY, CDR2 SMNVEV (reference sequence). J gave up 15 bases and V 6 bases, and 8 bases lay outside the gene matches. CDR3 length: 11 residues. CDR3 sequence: CASRRAGHAFF. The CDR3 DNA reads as TGTGCCAGCAGACGAGCGGGGCACGCGTTCTTC.

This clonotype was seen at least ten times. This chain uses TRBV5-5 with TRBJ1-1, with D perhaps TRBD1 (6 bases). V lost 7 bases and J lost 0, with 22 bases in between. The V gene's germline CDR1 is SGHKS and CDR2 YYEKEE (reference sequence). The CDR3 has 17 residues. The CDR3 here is CASDNWIRGLMNTEAFF. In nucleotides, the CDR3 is TGTGCCAGCGACAATTGGATCAGGGGCTTAATGAACACTGAAGCTTTCTTT.